This T cell receptor (beta chain) derives from a study of CD8+ T cells in alopecia areata. Study observations and caveats: Normal skin's resident alphabeta T cells are also sequenced in scalp samples. TCR sharing across patients was less clear than in mice, possibly HLA-related.

Concerning this clone: As yet, its antigen is unknown.

The trim removed 4 bases at V and 8 bases at J, leaving 2 bases unmatched. The germline V gene has CDR1 SGHRS and CDR2 YFSETQ. The CDR3 contains 13 residues. Obtained from alopecia areata patients were lesional scalp punch biopsies along with peripheral blood. PBMCs yielded sorted CD4+ and CD8+ T cells. cDNA prepared by RNA extraction and subsequent reverse transcription served as the template for sequencing. Only in-frame clones appear in the TCRdb table, and some are missing; sequencing was by immunoSEQ multiplex PCR. The sample includes about 190,000 clones, 50% to 60% of them seen just once. This clonotype was sampled from a human donor with alopecia areata. The genes are TRBV5-1 and TRBJ1-6; 8 nucleotides agree with TRBD1. This specimen consisted of CD4+ T cells sorted from blood, obtained at week 0. Here the CDR3 reads CASSQDRDSPLHF. CDR3 in DNA: TGCGCCAGCAGCCAGGACAGGGATTCACCCCTCCACTTT.